What follows is one T cell receptor beta chain and its context. The specificity of this receptor is unknown. Base qualities are not at hand, and no much larger clone is one base apart. These data come from a study of T cell responses to AZD1222 COVID-19 vaccine (dated by TCRdb to the early 2020s). Regarding the complete study: AZD1222 recipients with second doses at about 4 weeks or about 12 weeks were pooled, because spike-specific TCR depth and breadth did not differ between schedules. A total of 233 trial participants underwent TCR sequencing, of whom some 210 received two doses of AZD1222 and about 25 received two doses of the MenACWY control vaccine. Trial participants were enrolled by age into 18-55, 56-69 and 70-plus year subgroups, with around 150, 28 and 57 TCR-sequenced participants respectively. Paper-wide results and their limitations: A significant rise in spike-specific TCR breadth and depth was observed after two AZD1222 doses relative to day 0 and relative to MenACWY recipients. Reportedly, close to half of the unique spike-specific TCRs recognized epitopes lying outside the regions that are mutated in the B.1.351 and B.1.1.7 variants. In the small 56-69-year group, the increase in depth fell short of significance, most likely because of low power. Because no day 14 peak-response samples were available, the repertoires could be characterized only after the peak T cell response. Participants were mostly white British, with more females than males. The authors suggested clonal diversity may have been underestimated. The vaccine-associated CD4 TCRs covered the entire spike protein, and the dominant responses fell in regions 160-218 and 743-854. Only five to seven AZD1222 recipients were SARS-CoV-2 seropositive at baseline, limiting conclusions about previously exposed vaccinees.

Reading the label with the study, this specimen's time point is: baseline before first vaccination. Vaccinee samples came from UK trials COV001 and COV002, including a single-blind randomized controlled phase 2/3 trial of AZD1222 (ChAdOx1 nCoV-19) in healthy adults. Trial participant PBMC samples were collected at day 0 and day 28 after the second dose for TCRbeta chain sequencing. The CDR3 regions of human TCRbeta chains were subjected to immunosequencing. In the authors' own workflow: TCRs in the repertoires were matched against a reference library of SARS-CoV-2-specific TCRs that had been generated with the MIRA antigen-specificity platform. Breadth meant the fraction of unique TCRs that were SARS-CoV-2-associated, whereas depth meant the fraction of total T cells that were SARS-CoV-2-associated. Each spike-specific TCR was assigned to its reactive spike region and to a CD4 or CD8 class using the MIRA data. Log10-transformed breadth and depth values were compared by one-way ANOVA with Sidak's multiple comparisons tests. TCRdb stores this immuneACCESS table with in-frame sequences only. Part of the clones is absent; in the studies checked, under half of the shortfall reflects unresolved V genes, and no reason is known for the rest. That table supplies the V and J calls and clone size; D and trimming were determined from the DNA. The table for this sample lists around 150,000 clones; roughly nine tenths of them were counted only once. The ten top clones hold approximately 1.6% of the sample.

Germline trimming amounts to 4 bases on V and 1 base on J, with 10 as the count of junction bases outside the gene matches. The CDR3, from cysteine to phenylalanine, totals 16 residues. The entry retains the CDR3 DNA only, 48 bases that are in frame from base 1. This TCR came from an adult in good health. Source: peripheral blood, taken on day 0 of AZD1222 vaccination. This sequence uses TRBV23-1 and TRBJ2-7, with 7 bases aligning to TRBD1. TRBV23-1 is an ORF, with its function uncertain. The nucleotide sequence is given as TGCGCCAGCAGTCGCTTTTTAGGGACAGATTCCTACGAGCAGTACTTC. This is translated as CASSRFLGTDSYEQYF.